The following is a T cell receptor (beta chain) sequence with its context. This clonotype was observed at least ten times. Its specific antigen is unknown. No base qualities exist here, and no much larger clone lies one base off it. The data are from a study of T cells after yellow fever vaccination (dated by TCRdb to between 2018 and 2021). Background for the entire study: The SMART-Seq v4 Ultra Low Input RNA kit was used to prepare libraries from fractions with low cell numbers. To follow T-cell clones before and after primary and booster YFV17D yellow fever vaccination, bulk TCR alpha and beta repertoires were sequenced over time. Two healthy male donors made up the cohort, one aged 18 to 29 years and the other aged 30 to 40 years. Blood was collected at multiple timepoints before and after primary and secondary immunization, and bulk PBMC replicates and cell subsets were isolated. Overall study results and their limits: Compared with the primary T-cell response, the secondary T-cell response was weaker but faster, peaking on day 5 rather than day 15. Computational filtering was needed because FACS-sorted repertoires could contain abundant contaminating clonotypes from the bulk population. Only a couple of donors were included in the study, so the extent to which the findings can be generalized is limited. Most clones expanded after primary vaccination were re-detected after the booster (96% of CD4 and around 88% of CD8), suggesting broad memory maintenance. A small fraction of clonotypes showed up in both the CD4 and CD8 compartments, probably as a result of convergent recombination.

Read against the paper, the sample's treatment or condition label means: live attenuated yellow fever vaccine strain. A standard Ficoll-Paque protocol was used to isolate PBMCs from peripheral blood. Dynabeads CD4 and CD8 positive selection kits were used to isolate CD4 and CD8 T-cell fractions. RNA was extracted with TriZol from bulk PBMCs, CD4 and CD8 fractions, and dextramer-positive and dextramer-negative fractions. Sequencing was performed on an Illumina NovaSeq 6000. TCR cDNA was synthesized by 5'RACE template switching, which introduced a universal primer site and unique molecular identifiers. Priming of cDNA synthesis was performed from both the TCR alpha and TCR beta constant segments. Two PCR steps were used to amplify libraries, with sample barcodes and sequencing adapters being added in the second step. Libraries were sequenced on Illumina HiSeq 2500 (2x100 bp) or NovaSeq (2x150 bp). The authors' analysis ran thus. Demultiplexing of reads and collapsing into UMI consensus sequences were performed with MIGEC, and V(D)J alignment was carried out with MiXCR. Clonotypes responding to the vaccine were identified with edgeR on replicate PBMC samples, with the criteria of FDR below 0.01 and a log2 fold change above 5 up to day 15. Each bulk clonotype was labeled CD4 or CD8 based on which sequenced repertoire, CD4 or CD8, contained the clonotype at higher abundance. The public reads were run again by TCRdb, first through fastp at Q25 and then through MiXCR, and only productive beta chains were kept. Identical CDR3 proteins give one entry, which carries the most common genes and DNA. These V and J calls derive from TCRdb rather than the authors' analysis. For this sample there are some 200,000 distinct CDR3 sequences; around 10% appear just once. Of the sample, 35% to 45% falls within the top ten clones.

Deletion took 7 bases off V and 9 bases off J, with a span of 15 bases between the germline ends. The CDR3, from cysteine to phenylalanine, totals 13 residues. Only the CDR3 DNA is retained, 39 bases long and in frame from the first base. As encoded in the germline V gene, CDR1 is KGHDR while CDR2 is SFDVKD. The sample in question was CD8+ T cells sorted from PBMCs, obtained 15 days after the yellow fever booster vaccination. The chain was built from TRBV24-1 and TRBJ2-1; TRBD1 is possibly the D segment (5 matching bases). This TCR was recovered from a man aged 18-30 years who received the YFV17D yellow fever vaccine. The CDR3 reads CATRPGYGSEQFF. Here is the DNA: TGTGCCACCAGGCCAGGGTATGGTAGTGAGCAGTTCTTC.